Listed below are T cell receptor beta chains from one sample, sequenced in a study of CD8+ T cells in alopecia areata. Only in-frame clones appear in the TCRdb table, and some are missing; sequencing was by immunoSEQ multiplex PCR. This table holds about 180,000 clones, roughly 50% found once. Sequenced here: CD8+ T cells sorted from blood, sampled at week 24, from a patient treated with tofacitinib. These receptors came from a human donor with alopecia areata. The CDR3 runs from the conserved cysteine through the conserved F or W. D genes are given only for firm matches. A clone size is listed for some rows: how often the clone was seen (once, few, many), or a class if it is expanded.

D gene: NA
V gene: TRBV4-3
clone size: few
CDR3 protein: CASSQEAPGPYEQYF

D gene: NA
V gene: TRBV5-1
clone size: NA
CDR3 protein: CASSLSQGYNTEAFF

D gene: TRBD1
V gene: TRBV29-1
clone size: NA
CDR3 protein: CSAEVVQGVNGYTF

D gene: NA
V gene: TRBV5-6
clone size: few
CDR3 protein: CASSLGGVGDSPLHF

D gene: TRBD1
V gene: TRBV2
clone size: NA
CDR3 protein: CASREPGQGVSYEQYF

D gene: TRBD2
V gene: TRBV7-8
clone size: once
CDR3 protein: CASSLRAGGPTDTQYF

D gene: TRBD1
V gene: TRBV7-6
clone size: NA
CDR3 protein: CASSPGTGRSTDTQYF

D gene: NA
V gene: TRBV4-1
clone size: NA
CDR3 protein: CASSQTSGASAYEQYF

D gene: TRBD1
V gene: TRBV4-3
clone size: few
CDR3 protein: CASSQDVRDRSYNEQFF

D gene: NA
V gene: TRBV29-1
clone size: NA
CDR3 protein: CSVTPDNYGYTF

D gene: NA
V gene: TRBV9
clone size: NA
CDR3 protein: CASGPGRAQDTQYF

D gene: NA
V gene: TRBV6-6
clone size: few
CDR3 protein: CASSFGQKSSYEQYF

D gene: NA
V gene: TRBV4-3
clone size: NA
CDR3 protein: CASSQEITGSETQYF

D gene: NA
V gene: TRBV5-1
clone size: NA
CDR3 protein: CASSLAQGPNNEQFF